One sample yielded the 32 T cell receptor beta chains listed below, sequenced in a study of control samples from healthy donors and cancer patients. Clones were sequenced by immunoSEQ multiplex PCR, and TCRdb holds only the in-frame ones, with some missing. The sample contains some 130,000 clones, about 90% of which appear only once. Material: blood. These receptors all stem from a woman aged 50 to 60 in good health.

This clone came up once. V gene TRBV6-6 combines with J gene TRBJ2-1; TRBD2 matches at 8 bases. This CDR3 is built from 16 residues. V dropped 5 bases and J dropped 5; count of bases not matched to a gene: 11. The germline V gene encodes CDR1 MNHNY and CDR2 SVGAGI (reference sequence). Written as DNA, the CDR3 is TGTGCCAGCAGTAGAGTTGCGGGGGGAAAGGACAATGAGCAGTTCTTC. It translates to CASSRVAGGKDNEQFF.

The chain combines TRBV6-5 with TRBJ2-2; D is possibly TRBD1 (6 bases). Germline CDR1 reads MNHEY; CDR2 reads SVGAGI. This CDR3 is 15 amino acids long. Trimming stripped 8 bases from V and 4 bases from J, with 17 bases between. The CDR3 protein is CASRTGLGGTGELFF. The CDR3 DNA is TGTGCCAGCCGAACAGGGCTTGGGGGCACCGGGGAGCTGTTTTTT.

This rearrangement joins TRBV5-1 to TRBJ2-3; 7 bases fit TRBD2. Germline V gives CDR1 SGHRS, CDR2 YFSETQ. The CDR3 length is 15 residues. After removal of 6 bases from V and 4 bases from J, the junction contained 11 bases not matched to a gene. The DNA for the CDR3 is TGCGCCAGCACTTTATCGGTAGCGGGTGCAGATACGCAGTATTTT. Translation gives CASTLSVAGADTQYF.

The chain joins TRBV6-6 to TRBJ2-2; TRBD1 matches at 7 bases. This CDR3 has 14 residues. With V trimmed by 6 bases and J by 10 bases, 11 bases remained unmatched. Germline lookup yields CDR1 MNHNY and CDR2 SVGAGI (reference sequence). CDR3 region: CASSLRGQPSELFF. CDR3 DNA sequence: TGTGCCAGCAGCCTTCGGGGACAGCCCTCGGAGCTGTTTTTT.

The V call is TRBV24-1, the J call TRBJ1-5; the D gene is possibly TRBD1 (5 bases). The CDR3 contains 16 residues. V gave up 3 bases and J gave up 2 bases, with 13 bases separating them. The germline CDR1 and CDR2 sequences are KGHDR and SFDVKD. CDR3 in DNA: TGTGCCACCAGTGATCCCAGGGAGGGCGGCAATCAGCCCCAGCATTTT. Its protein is CATSDPREGGNQPQHF.

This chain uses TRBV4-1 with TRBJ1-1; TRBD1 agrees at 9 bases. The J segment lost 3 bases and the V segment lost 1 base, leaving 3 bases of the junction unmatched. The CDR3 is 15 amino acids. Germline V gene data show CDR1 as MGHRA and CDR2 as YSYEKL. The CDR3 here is CASSQVRQGDTEAFF. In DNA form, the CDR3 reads TGCGCCAGCAGCCAAGTGAGACAGGGGGACACTGAAGCTTTCTTT.

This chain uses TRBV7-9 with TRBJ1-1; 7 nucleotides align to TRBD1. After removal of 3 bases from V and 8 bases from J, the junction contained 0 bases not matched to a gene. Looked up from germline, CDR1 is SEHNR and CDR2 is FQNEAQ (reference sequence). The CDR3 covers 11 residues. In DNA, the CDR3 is TGTGCCAGCAGCTTGACAGGGGAAGCTTTCTTT. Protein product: CASSLTGEAFF. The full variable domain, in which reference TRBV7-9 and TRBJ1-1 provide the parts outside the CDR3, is DTGVSQNPRHKITKRGQNVTFRCDPISEHNRLYWYRQTLGQGPEFLTYFQNEAQLEKSRLLSDRFSAERPKGSFSTLEIQRTEQGDSAMYLCASSLTGEAFFGQGTRLTVV.

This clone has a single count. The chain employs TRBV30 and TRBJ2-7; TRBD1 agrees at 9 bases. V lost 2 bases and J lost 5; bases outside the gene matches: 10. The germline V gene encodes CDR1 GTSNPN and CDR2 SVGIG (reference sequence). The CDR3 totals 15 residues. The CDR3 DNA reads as TGTGCCTGGAGTATTCGGACAGGGGCTTGGGACGAGCAGTACTTC. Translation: CAWSIRTGAWDEQYF.

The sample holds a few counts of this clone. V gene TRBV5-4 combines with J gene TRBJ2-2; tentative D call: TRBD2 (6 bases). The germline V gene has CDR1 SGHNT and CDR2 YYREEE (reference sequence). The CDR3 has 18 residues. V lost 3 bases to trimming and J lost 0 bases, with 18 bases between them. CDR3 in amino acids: CASSSPTTSRANTGELFF. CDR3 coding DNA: TGTGCCAGCAGCTCACCCACCACTAGCCGCGCGAACACCGGGGAGCTGTTTTTT. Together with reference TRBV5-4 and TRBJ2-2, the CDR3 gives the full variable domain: ETGVTQSPTHLIKTRGQQVTLRCSSQSGHNTVSWYQQALGQGPQFIFQYYREEENGRGNFPPRFSGLQFPNYSSELNVNALELDDSALYLCASSSPTTSRANTGELFFGEGSRLTVL.

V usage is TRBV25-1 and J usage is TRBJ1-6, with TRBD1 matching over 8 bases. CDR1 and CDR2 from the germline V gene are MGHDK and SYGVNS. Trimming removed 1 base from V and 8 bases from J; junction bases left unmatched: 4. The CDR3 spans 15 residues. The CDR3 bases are TGTGCCAGCAGTGAATGGGCAGGGGGCGATTCACCCCTCCACTTT. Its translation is CASSEWAGGDSPLHF.

DNA for the CDR3: TGTACTGGGGAAGGCAGGATGAAAATGAACACTGAAGCTTTCTTT. Translating gives CTGEGRMKMNTEAFF. The V call is TRBV6-5, the J call TRBJ1-1; D is ambiguous. CDR1 is MNHEY, CDR2 SVGAGI, per germline. The length of the CDR3 is 15 residues.

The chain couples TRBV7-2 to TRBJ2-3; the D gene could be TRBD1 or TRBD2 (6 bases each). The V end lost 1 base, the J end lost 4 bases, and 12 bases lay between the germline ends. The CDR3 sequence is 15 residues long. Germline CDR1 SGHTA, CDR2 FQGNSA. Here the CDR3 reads CASSLGVGGSDTQYF. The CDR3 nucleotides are TGTGCCAGCAGCTTAGGCGTAGGGGGGTCAGATACGCAGTATTTT.

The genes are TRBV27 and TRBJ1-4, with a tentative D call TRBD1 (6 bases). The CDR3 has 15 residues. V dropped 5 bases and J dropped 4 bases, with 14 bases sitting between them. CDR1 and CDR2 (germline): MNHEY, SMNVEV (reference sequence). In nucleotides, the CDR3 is TGTGCCAGCAGTAGAGGGGGTAGCATTAATGAAAAACTGTTTTTT. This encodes CASSRGGSINEKLFF.

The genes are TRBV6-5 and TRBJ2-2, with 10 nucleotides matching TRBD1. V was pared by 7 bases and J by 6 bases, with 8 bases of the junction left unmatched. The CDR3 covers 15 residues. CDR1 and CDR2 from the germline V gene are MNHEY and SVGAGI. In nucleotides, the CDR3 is TGTGCCAGCATCCGCGACAGGGGGCGTTCCGGGGAGCTGTTTTTT. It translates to CASIRDRGRSGELFF.

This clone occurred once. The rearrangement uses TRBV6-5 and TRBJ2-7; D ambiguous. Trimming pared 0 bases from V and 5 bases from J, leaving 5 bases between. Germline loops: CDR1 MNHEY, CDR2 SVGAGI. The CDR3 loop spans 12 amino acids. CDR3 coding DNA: TGTGCCAGCAGTTACTCGGGCGACGAGCAGTACTTC. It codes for CASSYSGDEQYF.

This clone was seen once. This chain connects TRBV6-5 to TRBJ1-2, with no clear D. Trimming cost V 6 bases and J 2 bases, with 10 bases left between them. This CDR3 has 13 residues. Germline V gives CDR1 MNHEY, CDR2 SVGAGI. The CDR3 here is CASSPQSNYGYTF. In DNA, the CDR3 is TGTGCCAGCAGCCCACAGAGCAACTATGGCTACACCTTC.

CDR3 DNA sequence: TGTGCCAGCAGCCAAGGGTATCAGCCCCAGCATTTT. Translation gives CASSQGYQPQHF. J is TRBJ1-5 and V is TRBV3-1 (or the pseudogene TRBV3-2); D remains ambiguous. With 1 base removed from V and 5 bases from J, the gap between germline ends came to 3 bases. Germline-derived CDR1 and CDR2 are LGHDT and YNNKEL (reference sequence). The CDR3 loop spans 12 amino acids.

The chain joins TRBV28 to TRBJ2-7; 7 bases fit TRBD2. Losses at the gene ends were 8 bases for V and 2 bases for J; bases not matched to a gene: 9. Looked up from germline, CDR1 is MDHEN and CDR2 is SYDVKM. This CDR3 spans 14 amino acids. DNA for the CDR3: TGTGCCAGCGGGAGTAGCGGGCGGGCCTACGAGCAGTACTTC. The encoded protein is CASGSSGRAYEQYF.

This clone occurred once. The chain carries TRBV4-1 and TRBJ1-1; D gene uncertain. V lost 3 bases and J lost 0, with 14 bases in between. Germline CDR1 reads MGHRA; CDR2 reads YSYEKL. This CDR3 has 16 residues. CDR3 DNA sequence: TGCGCCAGCAGCCATTCGGGTCTCGGGTTGAACACTGAAGCTTTCTTT. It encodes CASSHSGLGLNTEAFF.

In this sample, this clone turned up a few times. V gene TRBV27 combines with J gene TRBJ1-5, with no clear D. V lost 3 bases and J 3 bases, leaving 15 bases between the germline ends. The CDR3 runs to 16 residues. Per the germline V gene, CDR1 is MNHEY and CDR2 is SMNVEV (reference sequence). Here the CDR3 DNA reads TGTGCCAGCAGTTTCCACTCGACGGAATCCAATCAGCCCCAGCATTTT. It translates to CASSFHSTESNQPQHF.

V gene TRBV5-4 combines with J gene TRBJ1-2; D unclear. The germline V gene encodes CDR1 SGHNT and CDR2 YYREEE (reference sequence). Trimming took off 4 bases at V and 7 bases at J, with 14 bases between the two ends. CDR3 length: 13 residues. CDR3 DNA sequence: TGTGCCAGCAGCGCGGAGGGCGCGGGTGGCTACACCTTC. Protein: CASSAEGAGGYTF.

CDR3 in DNA: TGTGCTAGTGGTTTGGTACTGCCCGCCTTCGGCTACGAGCAGTACTTC. It is translated as CASGLVLPAFGYEQYF. The rearrangement joins TRBV12-5 to TRBJ2-7; D remains ambiguous. Trimming removed 0 bases from V and 3 bases from J, with 15 bases in between. CDR1 is LGHNT and CDR2 is FRNRAP in the germline V gene. CDR3 length equals 16 residues.

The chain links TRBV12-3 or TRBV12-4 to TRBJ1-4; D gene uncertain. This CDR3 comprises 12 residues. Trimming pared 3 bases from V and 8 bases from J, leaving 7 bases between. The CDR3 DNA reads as TGTGCCAGCAGTTTGAGACCGGAAAAACTGTTTTTT. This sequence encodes CASSLRPEKLFF.

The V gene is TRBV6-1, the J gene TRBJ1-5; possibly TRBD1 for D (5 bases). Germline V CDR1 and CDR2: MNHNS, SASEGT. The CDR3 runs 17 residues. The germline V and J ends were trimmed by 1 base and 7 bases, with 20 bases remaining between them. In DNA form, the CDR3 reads TGTGCCAGCAGTGAAGGAGCCGGGACCCTCAAGGGACAGCCCCAGCATTTT. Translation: CASSEGAGTLKGQPQHF.

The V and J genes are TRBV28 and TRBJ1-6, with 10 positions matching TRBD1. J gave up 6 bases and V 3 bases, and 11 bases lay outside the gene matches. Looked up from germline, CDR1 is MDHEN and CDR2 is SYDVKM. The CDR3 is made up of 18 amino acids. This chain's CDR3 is CASSLMTGGAKINSPLHF. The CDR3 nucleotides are TGTGCCAGCAGTTTGATGACAGGGGGCGCAAAAATTAATTCACCCCTCCACTTT.

The CDR3 protein is CAGSRTGYEQYF. As DNA, the CDR3 is TGTGCCGGATCTCGGACAGGTTACGAGCAGTACTTC. The rearrangement uses TRBV28 and TRBJ2-7; 7 positions agree with TRBD1. Germline loops: CDR1 MDHEN, CDR2 SYDVKM. V shed 11 bases, J shed 4 bases, and the junction held 8 bases outside the gene matches. CDR3 length: 12 residues.

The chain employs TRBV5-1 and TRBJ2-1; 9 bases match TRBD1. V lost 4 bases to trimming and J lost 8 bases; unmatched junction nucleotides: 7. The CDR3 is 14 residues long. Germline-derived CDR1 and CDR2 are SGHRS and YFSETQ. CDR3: CASSPRTGVDEQFF. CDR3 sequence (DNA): TGCGCCAGCAGCCCTCGGACAGGGGTGGATGAGCAGTTCTTC.

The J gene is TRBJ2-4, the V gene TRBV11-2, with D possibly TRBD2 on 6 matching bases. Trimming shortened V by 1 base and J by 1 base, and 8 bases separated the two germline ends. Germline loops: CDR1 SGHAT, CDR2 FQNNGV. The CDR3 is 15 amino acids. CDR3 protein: CASSLAGAAKNIQYF. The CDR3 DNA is TGTGCCAGCAGCTTAGCGGGAGCGGCCAAAAACATTCAGTACTTC.

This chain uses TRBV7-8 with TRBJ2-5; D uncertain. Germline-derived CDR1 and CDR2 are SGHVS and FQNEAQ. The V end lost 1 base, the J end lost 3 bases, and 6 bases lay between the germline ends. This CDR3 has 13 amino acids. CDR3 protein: CASSLDREETQYF. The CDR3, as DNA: TGTGCCAGCAGCTTAGACAGAGAAGAGACCCAGTACTTC.

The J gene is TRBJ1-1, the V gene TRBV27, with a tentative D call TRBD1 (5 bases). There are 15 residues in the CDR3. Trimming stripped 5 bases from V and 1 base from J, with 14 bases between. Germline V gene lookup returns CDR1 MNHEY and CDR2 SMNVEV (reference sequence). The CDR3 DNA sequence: TGTGCCAGCAGTCGGTTAGGGCAGGGGAACACTGAAGCTTTCTTT. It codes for CASSRLGQGNTEAFF.

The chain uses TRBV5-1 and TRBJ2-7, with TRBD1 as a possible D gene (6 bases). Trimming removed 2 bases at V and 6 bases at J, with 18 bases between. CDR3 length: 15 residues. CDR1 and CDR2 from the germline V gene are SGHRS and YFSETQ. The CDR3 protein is CASSFGTPGGVEQYF. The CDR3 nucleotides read TGCGCCAGCAGCTTCGGGACACCGGGCGGTGTCGAGCAGTACTTC.

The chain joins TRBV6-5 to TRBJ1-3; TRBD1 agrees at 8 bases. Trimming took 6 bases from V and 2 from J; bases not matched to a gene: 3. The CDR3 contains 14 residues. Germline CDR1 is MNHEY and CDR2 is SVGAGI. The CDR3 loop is CASRDRATGNTIYF. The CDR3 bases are TGTGCCAGCAGGGACAGGGCGACTGGAAACACCATATATTTT.